The sequence of this TCR beta chain was determined in a study of T cell responses to AZD1222 COVID-19 vaccine. Some clones are missing from TCRdb's copy, which holds only in-frame ones; the method was immunoSEQ multiplex PCR. The table shows 150,000 to 200,000 clones, with around 94% occurring only once. Findings and limits, study-wide: The donor cohort was predominantly white British with a female majority, and clonal diversity may have been underestimated.

Germline V gives CDR1 MNHEY, CDR2 SVGEGT. The CDR3 is 15 residues long. V was trimmed by 2 bases and J by 4 bases, leaving 12 bases between them. On this clone itself: Its cognate antigen is unknown.

Sequencing was performed on peripheral blood, taken 28 days after the second AZD1222 dose. The chain is built from TRBV6-2 or TRBV6-3 and TRBJ2-1; perhaps TRBD1 as D (6 bases). The receptor comes from an adult who received the AZD1222 COVID-19 vaccine. The CDR3 DNA reads as TGTGCCAGCAGTTACGAGGGGACACTATACAATGAGCAGTTCTTC. Protein: CASSYEGTLYNEQFF.